This T cell receptor beta chain stems from a study of OX40 agonist ivuxolimab in advanced cancers. Study-level information: A partial response was reached by three patients: one with hepatocellular carcinoma and two with cutaneous melanoma. Findings of the study overall: Certain nonresponding patients likewise had low normalized T-cell clonal expansion.

Repertoires were generated with immunoSEQ multiplex PCR, while TCRdb's copy carries only in-frame clones and drops some. This sample has 69,000 or so clones, with roughly 85% found just once. CDR1 SGHNT and CDR2 YYREEE come from the germline V gene (reference sequence). Trimming cost V 4 bases and J 7 bases, with 20 bases left between them. The CDR3 length is 15 residues. Regarding this clone: What it binds is unknown.

This sequence was found in an adult with an advanced solid tumor such as melanoma, head and neck, liver or kidney cancer. V usage is TRBV5-4 and J usage is TRBJ1-2, with D maybe TRBD1 (5 bases). The starting material was CD4+ or CD8+ T cells sorted from blood, obtained in a trial of the OX40 agonist ivuxolimab. CDR3 sequence (DNA): TGTGCCAGCAGCCCCGGGGAGGGGAGGGTCGGTGGCTACACCTTC. Translated, it gives CASSPGEGRVGGYTF.